Here is one T cell receptor beta chain with its context. The target of this receptor is not known. Base qualities were left out, and no much larger clone turns up one base away. Each PCR received spiked-in synthetic TCR analog templates so that absolute template abundance could be estimated from read counts. TCRbeta CDR3 regions were amplified from genomic DNA with bias-controlled V and J gene primers using the immunoSEQ assay. Sequencing of rearranged TCRbeta segments was done at approximately 20X coverage. For the original study's pipeline: Sequencing errors were corrected by clustering and CDR3s were annotated against IMGT to assign V, D and J genes. Downstream analyses used only productive TCRbeta rearrangements, leaving out any out-of-frame or stop-codon sequences. Clonality was computed as one minus Shannon entropy normalized by the log of the number of unique productive sequences. Fisher's exact test with Benjamini-Hochberg correction, using a cutoff of adjusted p below 0.01, was how clones that differed between time points or between blood and tumor were identified. TCRdb retrieved this table from immuneACCESS and kept in-frame rearrangements only. Not all clones are present; in checked studies, unresolved V genes account for under half, and no reason is known for the remainder. V and J calls plus clone size are reproduced from that table; the DNA served to infer D and trimming. Here the sample has about 81,000 clones; around 89% occur a single time. The ten largest make up about 0.89% of the sample.

Interpreted using the paper, the time point label stands for: pretreatment peripheral blood. A total of 25 to 35 patients with locally advanced or metastatic urothelial carcinoma, treated at Memorial Sloan Kettering on a trial protocol, made up the cohort. Peripheral blood mononuclear cells were collected pretreatment and during treatment, with between 1 and 8 total time points per patient. The Qiagen DNeasy Blood extraction kit was used to purify genomic DNA from total PBMCs and from tumor samples. PBMCs were collected pretreatment and during treatment, and were isolated and stored as previously described. This entry belongs to a study of PD-L1 blockade in urothelial cancer (dated by TCRdb to the late 2010s). Regarding the study in general: All patients started therapy around 2014 and received atezolizumab 1,200 mg intravenously every 3 weeks. About 85% of the roughly 29 patients were identified as males with urothelial cancer of bladder origin, and a prior smoking history was reported by 18 of 29 patients. Patients had an ECOG performance status of 0 or 1 and had received between 0 and 3 prior chemotherapy regimens. Blood samples were analyzed at 3 weeks after treatment start (second dose) and at 6 weeks after treatment start. Blood samples yielded a median of roughly 140,000 T cells and roughly 80,000 unique TCRs, with median clonality 0.080. The study, an exploratory multi-omic analysis, examined somatic, immune and clinical correlates of response to PD-L1 blockade with atezolizumab in urothelial cancer. Pretreatment tumor samples, along with matched peripheral blood collected serially before and after atezolizumab treatment, underwent TCR sequencing. Durable clinical benefit meant progression-free survival longer than 6 months, and TCR features were also tested against progression-free and overall survival. In the same patients who had TCR sequencing, pretreatment tumors also underwent whole exome sequencing and RNA sequencing. Durable clinical benefit was achieved by nine patients and was not achieved by 20 patients. Pretreatment blood TCR-seq was available for about 28 patients, at least one posttreatment blood collection was obtained for about 24 patients, and tumor TCR-seq was available for about 24 patients.

The junction carries 10 bases between V and J, which are trimmed by 0 bases and 3 bases respectively. From its cysteine to its phenylalanine, the CDR3 spans 15 amino acids. CDR3 DNA only is kept here, 45 bases in frame from base 1. CDR1 and CDR2 (SGHKS, YYEKEE) derive from the germline V gene (reference sequence). Overall study results and their limits: Improved progression-free and overall survival was found to be associated with pretreatment peripheral blood TCR clonality below the median. Greater expansion of tumor-associated TCR clones in peripheral blood 3 weeks after the start of treatment was observed in patients with durable benefit (n ≈ 22, p = 0.022). Small sample size (n ≈ 28) and many exploratory analyses mean the results are intended to be hypothesis-generating.

The chain joins TRBV5-5 to TRBJ1-3; the D gene is possibly TRBD1, with 5 bases matching. The clonotype was recovered from a woman aged 80 or over with urothelial cancer. The sample consisted of PBMCs, taken around atezolizumab (anti-PD-L1) treatment. The DNA sequence is given as TGTGCCAGCAGCTTGGGTTGGACACTTGGAAACACCATATATTTT. It translates as CASSLGWTLGNTIYF.